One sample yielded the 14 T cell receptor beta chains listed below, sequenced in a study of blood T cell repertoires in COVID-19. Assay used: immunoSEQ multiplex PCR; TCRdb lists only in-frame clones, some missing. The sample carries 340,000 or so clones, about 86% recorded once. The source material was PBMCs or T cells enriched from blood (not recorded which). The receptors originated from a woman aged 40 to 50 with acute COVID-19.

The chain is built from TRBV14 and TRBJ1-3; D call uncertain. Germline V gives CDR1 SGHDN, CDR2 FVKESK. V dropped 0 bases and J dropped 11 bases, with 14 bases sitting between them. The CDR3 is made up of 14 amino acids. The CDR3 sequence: CASSQEPVRLAIYF. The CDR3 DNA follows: TGTGCCAGCAGCCAAGAGCCCGTACGGTTGGCCATATATTTT.

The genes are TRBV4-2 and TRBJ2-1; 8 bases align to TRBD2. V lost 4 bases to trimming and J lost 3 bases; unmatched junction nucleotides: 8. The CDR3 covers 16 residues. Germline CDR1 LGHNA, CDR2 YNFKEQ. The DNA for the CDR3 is TGTGCCAGCAGCCGTACGGGACTAGGGGGCTACAATGAGCAGTTCTTC. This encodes CASSRTGLGGYNEQFF.

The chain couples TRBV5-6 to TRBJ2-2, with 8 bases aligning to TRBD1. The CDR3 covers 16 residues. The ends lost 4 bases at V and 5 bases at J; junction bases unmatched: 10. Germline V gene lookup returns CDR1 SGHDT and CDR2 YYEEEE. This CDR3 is CASSPRTGSVTGELFF. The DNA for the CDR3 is TGTGCCAGCAGCCCCCGGACAGGGTCCGTAACCGGGGAGCTGTTTTTT.

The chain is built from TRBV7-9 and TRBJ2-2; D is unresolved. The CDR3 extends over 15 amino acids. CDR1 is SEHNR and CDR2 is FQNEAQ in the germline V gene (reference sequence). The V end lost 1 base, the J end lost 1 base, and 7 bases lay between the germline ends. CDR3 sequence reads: CASSLGWLNTGELFF. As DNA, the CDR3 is TGTGCCAGCAGCTTAGGGTGGCTGAACACCGGGGAGCTGTTTTTT.

CDR3: CASSYAGTGSEAFF. The CDR3 DNA sequence: TGTGCCAGCAGCTACGCGGGGACAGGTTCTGAAGCTTTCTTT. The chain employs TRBV11-1 and TRBJ1-1; 8 bases are shared with TRBD1. Germline V gene data show CDR1 as SGHAT and CDR2 as FQDESV (reference sequence). J gave up 6 bases and V 4 bases, and 7 bases lay outside the gene matches. This CDR3 region has 14 residues.

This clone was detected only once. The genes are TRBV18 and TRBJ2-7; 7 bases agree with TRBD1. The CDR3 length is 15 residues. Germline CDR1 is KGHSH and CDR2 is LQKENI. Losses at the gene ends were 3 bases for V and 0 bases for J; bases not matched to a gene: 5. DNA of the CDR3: TGTGCCAGCTCACCGACGGACAGGATCTCCTACGAGCAGTACTTC. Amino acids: CASSPTDRISYEQYF.

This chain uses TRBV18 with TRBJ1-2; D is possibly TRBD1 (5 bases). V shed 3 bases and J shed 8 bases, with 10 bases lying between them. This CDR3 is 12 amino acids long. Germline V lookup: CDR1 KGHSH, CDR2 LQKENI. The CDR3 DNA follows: TGTGCCAGCTCACCTAGGCAGGGCGGCTACACCTTC. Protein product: CASSPRQGGYTF. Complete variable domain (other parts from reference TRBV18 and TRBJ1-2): NAGVMQNPRHLVRRRGQEARLRCSPMKGHSHVYWYRQLPEEGLKFMVYLQKENIIDESGMPKERFSAEFPKEGPSILRIQQVVRGDSAAYFCASSPRQGGYTFGSGTRLTVV.

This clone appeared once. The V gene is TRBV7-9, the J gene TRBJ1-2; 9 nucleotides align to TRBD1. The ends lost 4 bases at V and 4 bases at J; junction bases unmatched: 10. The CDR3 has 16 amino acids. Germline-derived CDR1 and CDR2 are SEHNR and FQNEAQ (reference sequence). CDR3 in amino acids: CASSSGGQGLVYGYTF. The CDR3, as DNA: TGTGCCAGCAGCTCCGGGGGACAGGGCCTCGTCTATGGCTACACCTTC.

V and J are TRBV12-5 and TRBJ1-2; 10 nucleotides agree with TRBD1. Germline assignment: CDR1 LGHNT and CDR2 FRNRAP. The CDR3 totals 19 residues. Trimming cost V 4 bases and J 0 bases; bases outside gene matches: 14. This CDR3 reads CASGSRTGGVLYANYGYTF. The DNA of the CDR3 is TGTGCTAGTGGTTCCCGGACAGGGGGTGTTCTTTATGCTAACTATGGCTACACCTTC.

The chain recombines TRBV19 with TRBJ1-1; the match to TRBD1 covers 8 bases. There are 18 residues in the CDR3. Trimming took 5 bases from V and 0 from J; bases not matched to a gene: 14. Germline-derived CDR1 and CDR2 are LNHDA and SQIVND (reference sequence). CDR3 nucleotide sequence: TGTGCCAGTAGTCCCTTCAGGGGACAGGAGAGAGTGAACACTGAAGCTTTCTTT. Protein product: CASSPFRGQERVNTEAFF.

The CDR3 loop is CASSTGIRDRDNYGYTF. The CDR3 DNA reads TGTGCCAGCAGCACAGGAATTCGGGACAGGGATAACTATGGCTACACCTTC. This chain links TRBV7-2 with TRBJ1-2; 9 bases are a match to TRBD1. CDR1 SGHTA and CDR2 FQGNSA come from the germline V gene. The trim removed 5 bases at V and 1 base at J, leaving 11 bases unmatched. The CDR3 has 17 amino acids. The whole variable domain, remainder taken from reference TRBV7-2 and TRBJ1-2, is GAGVSQSPSNKVTEKGKDVELRCDPISGHTALYWYRQSLGQGLEFLIYFQGNSAPDKSGLPSDRFSAERTGGSVSTLTIQRTQQEDSAVYLCASSTGIRDRDNYGYTFGSGTRLTVV.

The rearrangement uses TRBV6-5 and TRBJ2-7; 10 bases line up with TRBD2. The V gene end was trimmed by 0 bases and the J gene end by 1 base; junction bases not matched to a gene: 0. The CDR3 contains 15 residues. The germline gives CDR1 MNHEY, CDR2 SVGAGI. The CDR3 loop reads CASSYSTSGSYEQYF. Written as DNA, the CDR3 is TGTGCCAGCAGTTACTCGACTAGCGGGTCCTACGAGCAGTACTTC.

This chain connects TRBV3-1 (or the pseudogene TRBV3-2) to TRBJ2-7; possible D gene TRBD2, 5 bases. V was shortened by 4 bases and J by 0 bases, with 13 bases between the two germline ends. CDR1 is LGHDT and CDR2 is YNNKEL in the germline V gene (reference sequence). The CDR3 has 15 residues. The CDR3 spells CASSPTTGNSYEQYF. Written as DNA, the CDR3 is TGTGCCAGCAGCCCCACGACGGGAAACTCCTACGAGCAGTACTTC.

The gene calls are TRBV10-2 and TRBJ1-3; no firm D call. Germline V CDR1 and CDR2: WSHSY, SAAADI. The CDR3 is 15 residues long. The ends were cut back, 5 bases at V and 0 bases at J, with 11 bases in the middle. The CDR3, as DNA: TGCGCCAGCAGTCCCGCGATTAGCTCTGGAAACACCATATATTTT. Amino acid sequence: CASSPAISSGNTIYF.